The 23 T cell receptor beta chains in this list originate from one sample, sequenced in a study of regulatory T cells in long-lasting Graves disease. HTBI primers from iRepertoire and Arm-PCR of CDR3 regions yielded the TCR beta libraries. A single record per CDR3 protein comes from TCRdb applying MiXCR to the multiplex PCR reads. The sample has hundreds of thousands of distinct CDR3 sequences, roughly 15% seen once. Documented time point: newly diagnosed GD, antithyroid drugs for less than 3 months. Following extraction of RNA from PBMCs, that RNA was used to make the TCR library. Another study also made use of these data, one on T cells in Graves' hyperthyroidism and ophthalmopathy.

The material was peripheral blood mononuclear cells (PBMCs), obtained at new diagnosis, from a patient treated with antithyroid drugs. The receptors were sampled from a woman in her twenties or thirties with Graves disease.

The CDR3 loop is CASSSQPGLAGVLSYNEQFF. CDR3 DNA: TGTGCCAGCTCCAGTCAGCCGGGACTAGCGGGAGTCCTTTCCTACAATGAGCAGTTCTTC. V usage is TRBV6-1 and J usage is TRBJ2-1, with 14 bases that match TRBD2. CDR1 and CDR2 (germline): MNHNS, SASEGT. Unmatched junction bases numbered 16, after V lost 8 bases and J lost 1 base. This CDR3 is built from 20 residues.

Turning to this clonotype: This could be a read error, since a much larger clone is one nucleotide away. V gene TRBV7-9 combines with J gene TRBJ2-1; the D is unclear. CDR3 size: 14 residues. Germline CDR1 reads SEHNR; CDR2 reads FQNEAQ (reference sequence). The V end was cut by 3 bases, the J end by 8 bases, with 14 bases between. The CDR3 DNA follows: TGTGCCAGCAGCTTTAGGGCCTCGCAGGATGAGCAGTTCTTC. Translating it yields CASSFRASQDEQFF.

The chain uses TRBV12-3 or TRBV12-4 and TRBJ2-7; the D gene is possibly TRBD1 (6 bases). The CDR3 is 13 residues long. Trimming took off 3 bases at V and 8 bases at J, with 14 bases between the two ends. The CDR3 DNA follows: TGTGCCAGCAGTTTTTCGCCTGGGACACAGCAGTACTTC. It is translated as CASSFSPGTQQYF.

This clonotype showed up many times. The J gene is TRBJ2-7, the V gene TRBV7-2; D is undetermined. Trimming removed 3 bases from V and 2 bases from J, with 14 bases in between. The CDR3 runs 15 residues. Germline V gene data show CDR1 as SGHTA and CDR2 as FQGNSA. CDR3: CASSFDLPITYEQYF. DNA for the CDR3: TGTGCCAGCAGCTTCGACCTTCCCATTACCTACGAGCAGTACTTC.

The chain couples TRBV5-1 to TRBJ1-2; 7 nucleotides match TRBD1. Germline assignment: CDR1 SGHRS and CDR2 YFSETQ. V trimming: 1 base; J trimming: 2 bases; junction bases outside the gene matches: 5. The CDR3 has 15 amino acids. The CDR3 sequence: CASSLYAGQNYGYTF. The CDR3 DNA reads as TGCGCCAGCAGCTTGTATGCGGGACAGAACTATGGCTACACCTTC. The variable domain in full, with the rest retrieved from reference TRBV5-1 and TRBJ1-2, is KAGVTQTPRYLIKTRGQQVTLSCSPISGHRSVSWYQQTPGQGLQFLFEYFSETQRNKGNFPGRFSGRQFSNSRSEMNVSTLELGDSALYLCASSLYAGQNYGYTFGSGTRLTVV.

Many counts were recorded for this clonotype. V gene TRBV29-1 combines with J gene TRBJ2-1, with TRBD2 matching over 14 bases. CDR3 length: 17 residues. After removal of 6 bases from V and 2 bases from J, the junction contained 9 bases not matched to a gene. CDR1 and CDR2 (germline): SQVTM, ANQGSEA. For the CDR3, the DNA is TGCAGCGTCTCGGGACTAGCGGGAGTAATAGCCTACAATGAGCAGTTCTTC. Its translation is CSVSGLAGVIAYNEQFF.

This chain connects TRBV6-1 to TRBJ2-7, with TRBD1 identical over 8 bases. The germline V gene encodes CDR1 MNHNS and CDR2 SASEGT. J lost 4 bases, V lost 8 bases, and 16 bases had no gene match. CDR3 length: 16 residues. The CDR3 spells CASSQLTGTGGYEQYF. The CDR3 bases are TGTGCCAGCTCACAATTGACCGGGACAGGAGGTTACGAGCAGTACTTC.

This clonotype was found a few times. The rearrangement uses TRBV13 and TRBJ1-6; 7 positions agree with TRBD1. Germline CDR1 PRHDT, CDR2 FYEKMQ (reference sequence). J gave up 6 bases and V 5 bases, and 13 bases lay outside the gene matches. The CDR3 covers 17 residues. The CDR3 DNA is TGTGCCAGCAGCGCACAGGGACTACAGGGGAGTAATTCACCCCTCCACTTT. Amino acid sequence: CASSAQGLQGSNSPLHF.

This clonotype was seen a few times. The CDR3 DNA sequence: TGCGCCAGCAGCTTGGCCTGGGGGCAAAGTGAGCAGTTCTTC. It yields the protein CASSLAWGQSEQFF. This chain links TRBV5-1 with TRBJ2-1; possibly TRBD1 for D (6 bases). This CDR3 has 14 amino acids. V gave up 0 bases and J gave up 9 bases, with 13 bases separating them. In germline, CDR1 is SGHRS, CDR2 YFSETQ.

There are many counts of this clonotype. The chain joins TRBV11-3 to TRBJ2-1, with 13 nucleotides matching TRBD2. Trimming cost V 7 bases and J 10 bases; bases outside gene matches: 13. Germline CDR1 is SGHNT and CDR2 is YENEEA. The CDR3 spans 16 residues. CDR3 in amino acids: CASTKLLAGGPGEQFF. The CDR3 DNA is TGTGCCAGCACCAAACTACTAGCGGGAGGGCCAGGCGAGCAGTTCTTC. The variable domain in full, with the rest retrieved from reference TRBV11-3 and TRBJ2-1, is EAGVVQSPRYKIIEKKQPVAFWCNPISGHNTLYWYLQNLGQGPELLIRYENEEAVDDSQLPKDRFSAERLKGVDSTLKIQPAELGDSAVYLCASTKLLAGGPGEQFFGPGTRLTVL.

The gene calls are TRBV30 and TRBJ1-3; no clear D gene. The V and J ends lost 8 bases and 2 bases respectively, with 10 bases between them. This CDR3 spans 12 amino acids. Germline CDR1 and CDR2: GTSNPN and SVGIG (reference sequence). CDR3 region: CARMDAGNTIYF. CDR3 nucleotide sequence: TGTGCCCGGATGGACGCTGGAAACACCATATATTTT.

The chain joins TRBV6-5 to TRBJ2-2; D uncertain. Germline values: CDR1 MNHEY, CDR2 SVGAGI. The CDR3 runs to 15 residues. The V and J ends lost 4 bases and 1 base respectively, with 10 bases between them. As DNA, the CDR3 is TGTGCCAGCAGTTTAAGGCCGGGGAACACCGGGGAGCTGTTTTTT. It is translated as CASSLRPGNTGELFF.

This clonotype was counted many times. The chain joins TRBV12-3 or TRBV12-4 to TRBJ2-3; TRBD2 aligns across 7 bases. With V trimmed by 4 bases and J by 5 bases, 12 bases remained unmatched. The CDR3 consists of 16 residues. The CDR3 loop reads CASSSQAGGGRDTQYF. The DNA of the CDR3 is TGTGCCAGCAGTTCCCAGGCTGGGGGAGGGAGAGATACGCAGTATTTT.

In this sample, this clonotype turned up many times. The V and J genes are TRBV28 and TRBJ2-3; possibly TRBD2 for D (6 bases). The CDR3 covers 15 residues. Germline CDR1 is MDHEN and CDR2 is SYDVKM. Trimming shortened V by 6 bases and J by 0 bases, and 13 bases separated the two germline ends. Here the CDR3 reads CASSLTGTSTDTQYF. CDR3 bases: TGTGCCAGCAGCTTAACCGGGACTAGCACAGATACGCAGTATTTT.

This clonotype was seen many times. The CDR3 protein is CASSLLAGVGYEQYF. DNA of the CDR3: TGTGCCAGCAGCTTATTAGCGGGAGTGGGCTACGAGCAGTACTTC. This chain joins TRBV7-2 and TRBJ2-7, with 9 nucleotides matching TRBD2. Germline CDR1 SGHTA, CDR2 FQGNSA. J gave up 3 bases and V 2 bases, and 5 bases lay outside the gene matches. The CDR3 is 15 amino acids.

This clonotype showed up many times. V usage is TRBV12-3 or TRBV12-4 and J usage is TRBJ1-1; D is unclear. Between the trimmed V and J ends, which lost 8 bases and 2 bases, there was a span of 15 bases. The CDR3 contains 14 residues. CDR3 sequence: CASLYSFYNTEAFF. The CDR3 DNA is TGTGCCAGCCTGTACAGCTTTTACAACACTGAAGCTTTCTTT.

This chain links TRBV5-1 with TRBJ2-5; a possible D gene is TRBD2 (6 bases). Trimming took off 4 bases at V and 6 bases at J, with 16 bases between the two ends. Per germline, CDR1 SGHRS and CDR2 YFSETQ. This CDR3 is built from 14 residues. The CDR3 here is CASSPGTPKQTQYF. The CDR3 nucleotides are TGCGCCAGCAGCCCGGGGACTCCCAAACAGACCCAGTACTTC.

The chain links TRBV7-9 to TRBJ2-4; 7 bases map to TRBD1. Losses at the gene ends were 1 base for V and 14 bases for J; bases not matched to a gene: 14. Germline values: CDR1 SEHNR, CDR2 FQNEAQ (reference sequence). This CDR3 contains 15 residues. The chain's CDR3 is CASSLGGAGGRQKYF. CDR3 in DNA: TGTGCCAGCAGCTTAGGGGGAGCAGGGGGAAGGCAGAAGTACTTC.

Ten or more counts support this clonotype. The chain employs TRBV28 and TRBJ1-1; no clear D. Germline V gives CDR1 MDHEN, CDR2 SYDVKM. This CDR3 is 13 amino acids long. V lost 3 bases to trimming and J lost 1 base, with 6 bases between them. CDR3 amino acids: CASSLWGNTEAFF. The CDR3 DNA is TGTGCCAGCAGTTTGTGGGGGAACACTGAAGCTTTCTTT.

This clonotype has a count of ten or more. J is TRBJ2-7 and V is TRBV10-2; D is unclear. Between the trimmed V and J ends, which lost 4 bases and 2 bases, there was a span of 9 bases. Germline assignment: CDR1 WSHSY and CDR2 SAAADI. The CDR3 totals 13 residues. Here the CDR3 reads CASSGVRTYEQYF. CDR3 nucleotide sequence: TGCGCCAGCAGTGGGGTCAGAACCTACGAGCAGTACTTC.

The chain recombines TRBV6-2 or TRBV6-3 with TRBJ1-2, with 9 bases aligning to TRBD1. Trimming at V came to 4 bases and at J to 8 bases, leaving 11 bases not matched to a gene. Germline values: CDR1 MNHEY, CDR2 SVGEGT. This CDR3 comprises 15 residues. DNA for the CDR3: TGTGCCAGCAGTTCACACCCCGGACAGGGGCAAGGCTACACCTTC. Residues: CASSSHPGQGQGYTF.

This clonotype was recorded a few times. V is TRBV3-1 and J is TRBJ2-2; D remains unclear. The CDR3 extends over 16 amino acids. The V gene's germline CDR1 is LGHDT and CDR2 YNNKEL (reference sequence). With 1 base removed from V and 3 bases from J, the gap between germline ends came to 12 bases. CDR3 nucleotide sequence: TGTGCCAGCAGCCAAGGGGCGGTCGATTACACCGGGGAGCTGTTTTTT. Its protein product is CASSQGAVDYTGELFF.

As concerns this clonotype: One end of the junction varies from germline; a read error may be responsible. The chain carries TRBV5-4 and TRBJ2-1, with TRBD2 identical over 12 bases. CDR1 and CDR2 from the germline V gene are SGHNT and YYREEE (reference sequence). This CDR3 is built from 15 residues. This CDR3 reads CASYEGGVTSGRTVF. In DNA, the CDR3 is TGTGCCAGCTACGAGGGGGGGGTAACTAGCGGGAGGACAGTCTTC.